What follows is one T cell receptor (beta chain) and its context. The antigen remains unidentified. Unique molecular identifiers were carried by the TCR beta cDNA libraries. Between roughly 1 and 10 million T cells gave rise to some 450,000 cDNA molecules. A single record per CDR3 protein comes from TCRdb applying MiXCR to the PCR reads. The table has 450,000 or so distinct CDR3 sequences, less than 45% seen once; the top ten hold 9% to 13%. The sample belongs to a study of post-analysis software for immune sequencing data. Study context: Disease courses included relapsing-remitting, secondary progressive and progressive-relapsing multiple sclerosis. General observations from the study: Multiple sclerosis patients had significantly lower normalized Chao1 diversity than controls. Strong co-clustering by F measure linked samples that shared a preparation batch.

Sequenced input: blood. The TCR was taken from a girl aged 10-17 years with multiple sclerosis.

CDR3 loop: CASSAGSGRAWTDTQYF. CDR3 in DNA: TGTGCCAGCAGCGCCGGTAGCGGGAGGGCTTGGACAGATACGCAGTATTTT. The chain uses TRBV9 and TRBJ2-3, with TRBD2 identical over 11 bases. The trim removed 3 bases at V and 3 bases at J, leaving 9 bases unmatched. This CDR3 contains 17 residues. In germline, CDR1 is SGDLS, CDR2 YYNGEE.